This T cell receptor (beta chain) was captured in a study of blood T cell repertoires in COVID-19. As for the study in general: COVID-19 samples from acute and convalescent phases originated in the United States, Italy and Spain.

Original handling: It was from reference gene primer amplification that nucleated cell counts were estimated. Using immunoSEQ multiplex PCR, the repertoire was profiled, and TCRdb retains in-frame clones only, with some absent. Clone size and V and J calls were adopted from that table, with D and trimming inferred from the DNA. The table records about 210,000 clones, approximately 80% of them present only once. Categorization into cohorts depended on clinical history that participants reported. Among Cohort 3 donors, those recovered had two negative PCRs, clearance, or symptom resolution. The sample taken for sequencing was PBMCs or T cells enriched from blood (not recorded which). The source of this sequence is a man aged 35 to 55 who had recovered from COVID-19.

The DNA of the CDR3 is TGCAGTGCTAGTGGGAGGGTCTACGAGCAGTACTTC. Translating it yields CSASGRVYEQYF. The chain joins TRBV20-1 to TRBJ2-7; 7 bases are shared with TRBD2. The length of the CDR3 is 12 residues. V lost 3 bases and J lost 3; bases outside the gene matches: 2. Germline-derived CDR1 and CDR2 are DFQATT and SNEGSKA (reference sequence).